This T cell receptor beta chain was found in a study of blood T cell repertoires in COVID-19. Study-level background: COVID-19 samples, acute and convalescent, were from the United States, Italy and Spain. PBMCs, B-cell-depleted T cells, or T cells provided the cDNA or gDNA that made up the material.

There are 14 residues in the CDR3. V dropped 5 bases and J dropped 3 bases, with 11 bases sitting between them. Germline CDR1 SGHVS, CDR2 FQNEAQ. Under the authors' procedure: The authors estimated nucleated cell counts from reference gene primer amplification. Using immunoSEQ multiplex PCR, the repertoire was profiled, and TCRdb retains in-frame clones only, with some absent. That table gives V, J and clone size, and the DNA gave D and trimming. The repertoire includes 15,000 to 16,000 clones, around four fifths of them detected once, and approximately 32% sits in the top ten. The origin of this receptor is a man between 65 and 85 years old with active or convalescent COVID-19. The chain links TRBV7-8 to TRBJ1-3, with D possibly TRBD1 on 6 matching bases. The sample comprised peripheral blood. The CDR3 sequence: CASSHREFGNTIYF. DNA for the CDR3: TGTGCCAGCAGCCACAGGGAGTTTGGAAACACCATATATTTT.